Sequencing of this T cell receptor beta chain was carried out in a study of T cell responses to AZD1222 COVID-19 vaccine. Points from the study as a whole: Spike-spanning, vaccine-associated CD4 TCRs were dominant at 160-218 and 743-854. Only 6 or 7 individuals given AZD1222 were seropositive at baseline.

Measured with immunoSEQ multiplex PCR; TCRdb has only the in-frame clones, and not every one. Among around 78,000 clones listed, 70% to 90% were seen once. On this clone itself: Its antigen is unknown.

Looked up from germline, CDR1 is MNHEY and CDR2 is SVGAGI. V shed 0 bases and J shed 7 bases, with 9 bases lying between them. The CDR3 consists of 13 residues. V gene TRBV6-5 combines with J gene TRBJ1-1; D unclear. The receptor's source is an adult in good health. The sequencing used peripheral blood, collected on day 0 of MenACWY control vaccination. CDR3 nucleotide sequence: TGTGCCAGCAGTTACTCAAGTTTAAGTGAAGCTTTCTTT. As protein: CASSYSSLSEAFF.